This note documents a single T cell receptor (beta chain) sequence. The antigen is unknown. This sample is drawn from a study of T and B cells in COVID-19 patients. Whole-study context: Active-infection patients were older, median roughly 62 years, than recovered patients, median about 32 years. Critical illness requiring mechanical ventilation or extracorporeal membrane oxygenation affected three fifths of the roughly 20 active-infection patients. In the active-infection cohort, about 90% of the roughly 20 patients had comorbidities linked to unfavorable COVID-19 outcome. Study-level points and caveats: Active COVID-19 showed highly clonal TRB repertoires; recovery showed diversity and richness above healthy donors.

TRB was amplified from around 230-520 ng of blood genomic DNA. Multiplex PCR with BIOMED2 TRB-A/B primer pools amplified TRB rearrangements. Using its own MiXCR run on the multiplex PCR reads, TCRdb lists one record per CDR3 protein. In the table there are around 16,000 distinct CDR3 sequences, 27% of which are singletons. Input material: blood. The receptor comes from a human donor who had recovered from COVID-19.

The CDR3 coding sequence is TGTGCCAGCAGCTCGCTGGGACGCGTGAGCAATCAGCCCCAGCATTTT. Translating gives CASSSLGRVSNQPQHF. This rearrangement joins TRBV5-6 to TRBJ1-5; perhaps TRBD1 as D (5 bases). CDR1 is SGHDT, CDR2 YYEEEE, per germline. CDR3 length equals 16 residues. Trimming stripped 3 bases from V and 1 base from J, with 14 bases between.